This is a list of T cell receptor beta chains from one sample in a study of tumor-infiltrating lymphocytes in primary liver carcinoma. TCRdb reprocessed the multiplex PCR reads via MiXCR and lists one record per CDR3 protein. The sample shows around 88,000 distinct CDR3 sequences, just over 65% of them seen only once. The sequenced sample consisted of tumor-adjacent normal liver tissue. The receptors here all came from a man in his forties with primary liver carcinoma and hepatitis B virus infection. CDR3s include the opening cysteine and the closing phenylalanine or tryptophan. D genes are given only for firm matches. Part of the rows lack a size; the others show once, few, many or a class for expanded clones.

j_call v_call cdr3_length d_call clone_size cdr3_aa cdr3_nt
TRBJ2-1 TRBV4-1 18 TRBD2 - CAISPRGLAGVQRDEQLF TGCGCCATCAGCCCGAGAGGACTAGCGGGAGTTCAACGCGATGAGCAGCTCTTC
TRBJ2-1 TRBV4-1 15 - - CPSSQVSSSSGGQSF TGCCCCAGCAGCCAAGTTTCTAGCAGCTCAGGGGGGCAGTCCTTC
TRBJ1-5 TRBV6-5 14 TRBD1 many CASSSGQGNQPQHF TGTGCCAGCAGTTCTGGACAGGGCAATCAGCCCCAGCATTTT
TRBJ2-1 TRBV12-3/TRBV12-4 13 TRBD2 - CASGTSWRDDQFF TGTGCCAGCGGGACTAGCTGGAGAGATGACCAGTTCTTC
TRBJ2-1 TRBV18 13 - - CAGSPGPYNEQFF TGTGCCGGCTCTCCGGGACCTTACAATGAGCAGTTCTTC
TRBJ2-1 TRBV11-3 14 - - CASSLVWITSEQFF TGTGCCAGCAGCTTAGTCTGGATTACCAGTGAGCAGTTCTTC
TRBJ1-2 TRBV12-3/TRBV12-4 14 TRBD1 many CASSSRQGIDGYTF TGTGCCAGCAGTTCGCGACAGGGAATAGATGGCTACACCTTC
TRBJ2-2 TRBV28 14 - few CASSLGGGTGELFF TGTGCCAGCAGTCTAGGGGGAGGAACCGGGGAGCTGTTTTTT
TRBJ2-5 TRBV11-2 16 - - CASRSWDWAHQETQYF TGTGCCAGCAGGTCCTGGGACTGGGCCCACCAAGAGACCCAATACTTC
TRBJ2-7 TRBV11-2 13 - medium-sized CASSLVLAGEQYF TGTGCCAGCAGCTTAGTTCTGGCTGGGGAGCAGTACTTC
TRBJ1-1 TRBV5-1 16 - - CASSISFGQENTEAFF TGCGCCAGCAGCATAAGCTTTGGGCAAGAGAACACTGAAGCTTTCTTT
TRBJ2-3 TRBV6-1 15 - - CASSVTWSGTGTQYF TGTGCCAGCAGTGTCACATGGTCCGGCACAGGTACGCAGTATTTT
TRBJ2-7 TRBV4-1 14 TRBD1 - CANSPMGTGYGQYF TGCGCCAACAGCCCGATGGGGACAGGATACGGGCAGTACTTC
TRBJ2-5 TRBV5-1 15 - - CASSLAGQRSETQYF TGCGCCAGCAGCTTGGCCGGCCAGAGGTCAGAGACCCAGTACTTC
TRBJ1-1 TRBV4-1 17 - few CTSSQNPSKAWNTEAFF TGCACCAGCAGCCAAAACCCCTCGAAGGCCTGGAACACTGAAGCTTTCTTT
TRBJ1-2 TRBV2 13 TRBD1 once CASRGQGFGGYTF TGTGCCAGTCGGGGACAGGGCTTTGGTGGCTACACCTTC
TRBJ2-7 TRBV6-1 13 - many CASSDTDGYEQYF TGTGCCAGCAGTGATACCGACGGCTACGAGCAGTACTTC
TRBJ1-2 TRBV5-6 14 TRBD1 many CASSPRGRGYGYTF TGTGCCAGCAGCCCTAGGGGGCGCGGATATGGCTACACCTTC
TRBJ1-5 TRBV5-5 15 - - CASSLGRRHSQPQHF TGTGCCAGCAGCTTGGGCAGGAGGCATAGTCAGCCCCAGCATTTT
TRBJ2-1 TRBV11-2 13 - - CARSLDVGAEQSF TGTGCCAGGAGCTTAGATGTGGGAGCTGAGCAGTCCTTC
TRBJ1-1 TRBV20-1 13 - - CSAKGGVNTEAFF TGCAGTGCTAAGGGTGGAGTAAACACTGAAGCTTTCTTT
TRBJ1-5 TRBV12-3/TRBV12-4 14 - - CASSPFRIDQPQYF TGTGCCAGCAGCCCCTTCCGGATTGATCAGCCCCAATATTTT
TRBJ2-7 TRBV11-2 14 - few CASSLDPSGYGQYF TGTGCCAGCAGCTTAGATCCTTCAGGGTACGGGCAGTACTTC
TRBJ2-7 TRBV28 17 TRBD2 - CASSSQTLAVNSYEQYF TGTGCCAGCAGTTCCCAAACTCTAGCGGTAAACTCCTACGAGCAGTACTTC
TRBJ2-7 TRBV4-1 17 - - CASSQGLARDVSYEQYF TGCGCCAGTAGCCAAGGCCTAGCTCGGGACGTATCCTACGAGCAGTACTTC
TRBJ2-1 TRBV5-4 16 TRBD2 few CASSLGASGRVFEQFF TGTGCCAGCAGCTTGGGTGCTAGCGGTAGGGTCTTTGAGCAGTTCTTC
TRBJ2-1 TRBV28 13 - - CASRDQPYNEQLF TGTGCCAGCCGGGACCAGCCCTACAATGAGCAGTTATTC
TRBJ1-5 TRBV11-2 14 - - CAISLSGYNQPQLF TGTGCCATCAGCTTGTCCGGGTACAATCAGCCCCAGCTTTTT
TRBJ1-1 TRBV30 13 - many CAWIGEANTEAFF TGTGCCTGGATAGGAGAAGCGAACACTGAAGCTTTCTTT
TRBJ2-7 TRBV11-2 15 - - CARSSWGPTSYEQHF TGTGCCAGGAGCTCGTGGGGACCCACTAGCTACGAGCAGCACTTC
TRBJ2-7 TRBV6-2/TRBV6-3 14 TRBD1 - CAGSGDRGLYKQYF TGTGCCGGCAGTGGGGACAGGGGGCTCTACAAACAGTACTTC
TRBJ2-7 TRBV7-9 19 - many CASSSPGHPKTSGGYEQYF TGTGCCAGCAGCTCCCCGGGACACCCAAAGACCAGCGGAGGTTACGAGCAGTACTTC
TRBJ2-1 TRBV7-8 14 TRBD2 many CASSSGLVYNEQFF TGTGCCAGCAGCAGTGGACTAGTTTACAATGAGCAGTTCTTC
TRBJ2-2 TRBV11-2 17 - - CASSFGFSPPNTGELFF TGTGCCAGCAGCTTTGGCTTTAGCCCACCCAACACCGGGGAGCTGTTTTTT
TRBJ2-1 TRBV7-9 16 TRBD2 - CTTRPSSGPAYNEQFF TGTACCACCAGACCCTCTAGCGGGCCCGCCTACAATGAGCAGTTCTTC
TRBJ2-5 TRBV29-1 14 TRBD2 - CSGFPGRGVDEQYF TGCAGCGGATTCCCGGGACGGGGGGTGGATGAGCAGTACTTC
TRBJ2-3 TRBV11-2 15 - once CASSLERARQGSPYF TGTGCCAGCAGCTTAGAACGCGCAAGGCAGGGGAGTCCGTATTTT
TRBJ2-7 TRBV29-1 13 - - CNASRTAHDEHYF TGCAACGCAAGTCGGACAGCCCATGACGAGCACTACTTC
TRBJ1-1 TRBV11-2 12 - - CTSSPPWWGAFF TGTACCAGCAGCCCTCCGTGGTGGGGAGCTTTCTTT
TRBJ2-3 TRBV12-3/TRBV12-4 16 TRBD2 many CASSSRLAGGSDTQYF TGTGCCAGCAGTTCTCGACTAGCGGGAGGATCAGATACGCAGTATTTT
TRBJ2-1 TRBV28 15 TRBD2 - CASNMGLAGVFEQFF TGTGCCAGCAATATGGGACTAGCGGGAGTCTTTGAGCAGTTCTTC
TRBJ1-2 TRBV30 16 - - CAWSVRGTGGFYGYTF TGTGCCTGGAGTGTACGAGGGACCGGCGGATTCTATGGCTACACCTTC
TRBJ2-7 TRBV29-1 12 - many CSVKKGNYEQYF TGCAGCGTCAAGAAGGGTAACTACGAGCAGTACTTC